The 9 T cell receptor beta chains given below trace back to one sample, sequenced in a study of Ad26.COV2.S vaccination and SARS-CoV-2 variants (dated by TCRdb to 2020 to 2023). The treatment or condition label on this specimen signifies: about 20 received Ad26.COV2.S at low or high dose, single or two shots; several received placebo; per-sample allocation not given. For vaccine and placebo recipients, the sequenced repertoires came from samples collected on day 63 after the first injection. Preparation of the library involved the immunoSEQ multiplex PCR assay. Drawn from immuneACCESS, this table holds only the in-frame rearrangements with V and J called that TCRdb kept. Clones are partly lost; checked studies trace under half to an unresolved V gene and leave the rest unexplained. The sample records about 390,000 clones, approximately 86% of which are singletons. The ten largest clones capture 3.5% of the sample.

Sequences were derived from peripheral blood, sampled in a trial of Ad26.COV2.S vaccine versus placebo. The receptor source for this set is a person aged 18 to 65 who received the Ad26.COV2.S COVID-19 vaccine or a placebo.

In the case of this clone: Other DNA sequences in the sample encode the same CDR3. This sequence joins TRBV29-1 and TRBJ2-2; 9 bases are shared with TRBD1. V dropped 6 bases and J dropped 2; count of bases not matched to a gene: 4. Germline CDR1 and CDR2: SQVTM and ANQGSEA. This CDR3 comprises 14 residues. The CDR3 DNA sequence: TGCAGCGTGGACAGGGGCCTTAACACCGGGGAGCTGTTTTTT. Protein sequence: CSVDRGLNTGELFF.

The chain joins TRBV10-2 to TRBJ2-7; 12 positions match TRBD2. This CDR3 region has 17 residues. V trimming: 4 bases; J trimming: 6 bases; junction bases outside the gene matches: 13. The germline V gene has CDR1 WSHSY and CDR2 SAAADI. In DNA, the CDR3 is TGCGCCAGCAGTGTTACTATAGGACTAGCGGGGTCTGGCGAGCAGTACTTC. It specifies CASSVTIGLAGSGEQYF.

This clone occurred once. The chain joins TRBV5-1 to TRBJ2-5, with D possibly matching TRBD2 (6 bases). Germline loops: CDR1 SGHRS, CDR2 YFSETQ. Between the trimmed V and J ends, which lost 3 bases and 2 bases, there was a span of 8 bases. There are 13 residues in the CDR3. The CDR3 region has the DNA TGCGCCAGCAGCTATAGCGGACAAGAGACCCAGTACTTC. The encoded protein is CASSYSGQETQYF.

The V call is TRBV28, the J call TRBJ1-1; 10 bases are shared with TRBD1. Germline V lookup: CDR1 MDHEN, CDR2 SYDVKM. The CDR3 extends over 16 amino acids. V lost 1 base, J lost 5 bases, and 7 bases stayed unmatched. For the CDR3, the DNA is TGTGCCAGCAGTTTATACCAGGACAGGGGGAGAACTGAAGCTTTCTTT. This translates into CASSLYQDRGRTEAFF.

V gene TRBV5-1 combines with J gene TRBJ1-2, with D hard to call. Germline CDR1 is SGHRS and CDR2 is YFSETQ. V lost 0 bases, J lost 4 bases, and 7 bases lay in between. This CDR3 comprises 13 residues. DNA for the CDR3: TGCGCCAGCAGCTTGGGCGGACCCTATGGCTACACCTTC. It is translated as CASSLGGPYGYTF.

This clone has just one count. The genes are TRBV5-4 and TRBJ2-1; 12 positions agree with TRBD2. Germline V gene lookup returns CDR1 SGHNT and CDR2 YYREEE (reference sequence). The CDR3 loop spans 15 amino acids. With 5 bases clipped from V and 3 bases from J, the junction kept 3 bases outside the gene matches. For the CDR3, the DNA is TGTGCCAGCAGACTGACTAGCGGGGGCTACAATGAGCAGTTCTTC. It is translated as CASRLTSGGYNEQFF.

The chain combines TRBV19 with TRBJ1-5, with D perhaps matching TRBD1 (6 bases). This CDR3 contains 16 residues. Trimming removed 3 bases from V and 0 bases from J, with 12 bases in between. The germline V gene encodes CDR1 LNHDA and CDR2 SQIVND (reference sequence). CDR3 coding DNA: TGTGCCAGTAGTATTAACAGGGAGTATAGCAATCAGCCCCAGCATTTT. Translation: CASSINREYSNQPQHF.

Points on this clone: Other DNA variants within this sample encode the same CDR3. This rearrangement joins TRBV4-1 to TRBJ1-3; no reliable D call. The V end lost 0 bases, the J end lost 0 bases, and 12 bases lay between the germline ends. Germline V gives CDR1 MGHRA, CDR2 YSYEKL. CDR3 length: 17 amino acids. CDR3 nucleotide sequence: TGCGCCAGCAGCCAAGATCGAGGAGGATTCTCTGGAAACACCATATATTTT. Its protein is CASSQDRGGFSGNTIYF.

The V call is TRBV6-2 or TRBV6-3, the J call TRBJ1-5, with no clear D. The CDR3 is 15 residues long. Germline V gives CDR1 MNHEY, CDR2 SVGEGT. V was shortened by 5 bases and J by 0 bases, with 11 bases between the two germline ends. The CDR3 region has the DNA TGTGCCAGCAGTCAGGACGGAATTAGCAATCAGCCCCAGCATTTT. Protein product: CASSQDGISNQPQHF.